Listed here are 21 T cell receptor beta chains from one sample, sequenced in a study of blood T cell repertoires in COVID-19. Sequencing was performed with immunoSEQ multiplex PCR; in TCRdb, only in-frame clones are kept and a portion is missing. The sample holds about 430,000 clones, roughly 84% seen once. The specimen was PBMCs or T cells enriched from blood (not recorded which). These receptors were collected from a young woman who had been exposed to COVID-19.

This rearrangement joins TRBV7-3 to TRBJ1-1, with unresolved D. The V end lost 3 bases, the J end lost 1 base, and 6 bases lay between the germline ends. Germline loops: CDR1 SGHTA, CDR2 FQGTGA. There are 13 residues in the CDR3. Here the CDR3 DNA reads TGTGCCAGCAGCTTGGCCAGGAACACTGAAGCTTTCTTT. It specifies CASSLARNTEAFF.

The chain links TRBV20-1 to TRBJ1-1; D gene uncertain. Germline lookup yields CDR1 DFQATT and CDR2 SNEGSKA (reference sequence). Trimming took 2 bases from V and 6 from J, leaving 7 bases between them. CDR3 length: 11 amino acids. Written as DNA, the CDR3 is TGCAGTGCTAGAAGAGCTGCTGAAGCTTTCTTT. Translating it yields CSARRAAEAFF.

The V call is TRBV27, the J call TRBJ2-7; 9 nucleotides line up with TRBD2. The CDR3 contains 15 residues. Trimming took 2 bases from V and 4 from J; bases not matched to a gene: 6. Germline loops: CDR1 MNHEY, CDR2 SMNVEV (reference sequence). This CDR3 reads CASSLEGLALYEQYF. CDR3 DNA: TGTGCCAGCAGTTTAGAGGGACTAGCTCTTTACGAGCAGTACTTC.

This clone occurred a few times. This rearrangement joins TRBV11-2 to TRBJ2-7; 10 nucleotides match TRBD1. Germline V gene data show CDR1 as SGHAT and CDR2 as FQNNGV. The J segment lost 3 bases and the V segment lost 2 bases, leaving 10 bases of the junction unmatched. CDR3 length equals 17 residues. The CDR3 DNA is TGTGCCAGCAGCTTAAAAAATTCCGGGACAGGGGTCTACGAGCAGTACTTC. Its protein is CASSLKNSGTGVYEQYF.

This clone was seen only a few times. J is TRBJ2-1 and V is TRBV7-2; 13 bases fit TRBD2. CDR3 length: 15 amino acids. Germline V gene data show CDR1 as SGHTA and CDR2 as FQGNSA. J was trimmed by 5 bases and V by 6 bases; bases with no gene match: 4. CDR3 DNA: TGTGCCAGCAGTCCTACTAGCGGGGGGGACAATGAGCAGTTCTTC. Translation gives CASSPTSGGDNEQFF.

V and J are TRBV19 and TRBJ2-3; the D gene is possibly TRBD2 (5 bases). The CDR3 consists of 15 residues. The germline V gene encodes CDR1 LNHDA and CDR2 SQIVND (reference sequence). Trimming cost V 5 bases and J 2 bases, with 14 bases left between them. The CDR3: CASSRAGWDTDTQYF. In DNA, the CDR3 is TGTGCCAGTAGTCGGGCGGGTTGGGACACAGATACGCAGTATTTT.

This clone was observed once. The V and J genes are TRBV11-3 and TRBJ2-1; D perhaps matches TRBD1 (5 bases). Trimming removed 6 bases from V and 0 bases from J, with 15 bases in between. CDR1 SGHNT and CDR2 YENEEA come from the germline V gene. This CDR3 region has 16 residues. Written as DNA, the CDR3 is TGTGCCAGCAGTTCCACAAGGACATCCTCCTACAATGAGCAGTTCTTC. Translating gives CASSSTRTSSYNEQFF. Full variable domain (missing parts from reference TRBV11-3 and TRBJ2-1): EAGVVQSPRYKIIEKKQPVAFWCNPISGHNTLYWYLQNLGQGPELLIRYENEEAVDDSQLPKDRFSAERLKGVDSTLKIQPAELGDSAVYLCASSSTRTSSYNEQFFGPGTRLTVL.

The chain recombines TRBV7-2 with TRBJ2-7, with 11 nucleotides matching TRBD2. Germline CDR1 is SGHTA and CDR2 is FQGNSA. CDR3 length: 16 residues. J was trimmed by 6 bases and V by 4 bases; bases with no gene match: 11. CDR3 region: CASSSLAGGPLLEQYF. The CDR3 nucleotides are TGTGCCAGCAGCTCGTTAGCGGGGGGGCCCCTGCTCGAGCAGTACTTC.

The chain employs TRBV28 and TRBJ2-1; TRBD1 matches 9 bases. V shed 6 bases, J shed 6 bases, and the junction held 12 bases outside the gene matches. CDR1 and CDR2 from the germline V gene are MDHEN and SYDVKM. The CDR3 consists of 16 residues. The CDR3 region has the DNA TGTGCCAGCAGCCTCGCTACCGGGACAGGGACCAATGAGCAGTTCTTC. Amino acids: CASSLATGTGTNEQFF.

This chain links TRBV4-1 with TRBJ2-7; 7 nucleotides match TRBD2. The CDR3 spans 15 residues. Germline lookup yields CDR1 MGHRA and CDR2 YSYEKL. The trim removed 8 bases at V and 0 bases at J, leaving 10 bases unmatched. This chain's CDR3 is CASQYLAGDSYEQYF. In nucleotides, the CDR3 is TGCGCCAGCCAATACTTAGCGGGTGACTCCTACGAGCAGTACTTC.

This clone has only one observation. The same CDR3 also results from other DNA sequences found in this sample. This rearrangement joins TRBV18 to TRBJ1-1, with D tentatively TRBD1 (6 bases). V was trimmed by 6 bases and J by 1 base, leaving 9 bases between them. Germline V gene lookup returns CDR1 KGHSH and CDR2 LQKENI. CDR3 length equals 13 residues. In DNA form, the CDR3 reads TGTGCCAGCTCCCCCAGGGGGAACACTGAAGCTTTCTTT. It specifies CASSPRGNTEAFF.

The count of this clone is one. V usage is TRBV28 and J usage is TRBJ1-5; 7 nucleotides line up with TRBD1. Germline V gene sequence: CDR1 MDHEN, CDR2 SYDVKM. Germline trimming cut 5 bases from V and 5 bases from J; bases unmatched to any gene: 6. The CDR3 extends over 14 amino acids. The CDR3 spells CASSPDREDQPQHF. The CDR3 DNA sequence: TGTGCCAGCAGTCCTGACAGGGAGGATCAGCCCCAGCATTTT.

The chain joins TRBV4-3 to TRBJ2-7, with D possibly matching TRBD2 (6 bases). The V end lost 1 base, the J end lost 3 bases, and 13 bases lay between the germline ends. The V gene's germline CDR1 is LGHNA and CDR2 YSLEER. This CDR3 comprises 15 residues. DNA of the CDR3: TGCGCCAGCAGCCAAGGAGGGGCTAGCGTCTACGAGCAGTACTTC. Amino acids: CASSQGGASVYEQYF.

The chain carries TRBV28 and TRBJ2-7, with 7 bases fitting TRBD2. CDR1 and CDR2 from the germline V gene are MDHEN and SYDVKM. This CDR3 has 15 residues. Trimming removed 7 bases from V and 5 bases from J; junction bases left unmatched: 14. CDR3 sequence: CASMGEGRVTNEQYF. The DNA for the CDR3 is TGTGCCAGCATGGGGGAGGGCAGGGTGACCAACGAGCAGTACTTC.

The chain combines TRBV27 with TRBJ2-1; D is uncertain. The CDR3 contains 15 residues. V lost 3 bases, J lost 2 bases, and 11 bases lay in between. Per the germline V gene, CDR1 is MNHEY and CDR2 is SMNVEV (reference sequence). The CDR3 DNA follows: TGTGCCAGCAGTTTGACTTCCAGTACCTACAATGAGCAGTTCTTC. This gives the protein CASSLTSSTYNEQFF.

This clone was seen only once. This chain connects TRBV2 to TRBJ1-1; 7 positions match TRBD1. Losses at the gene ends were 1 base for V and 3 bases for J; bases not matched to a gene: 2. Germline CDR1 SNHLY, CDR2 FYNNEI. This CDR3 is built from 14 residues. CDR3 nucleotide sequence: TGTGCCAGCAGTGAAGATGACAGGGACACTGAAGCTTTCTTT. Its protein product is CASSEDDRDTEAFF.

The chain has TRBV29-1 and TRBJ2-5; TRBD1 might be the D (6 bases). This CDR3 has 13 residues. Per the germline V gene, CDR1 is SQVTM and CDR2 is ANQGSEA. The V gene lost 4 bases and the J gene lost 4 bases, with 13 bases spanning the gap. The CDR3 sequence: CSVGARGGETQYF. The CDR3, as DNA: TGCAGCGTTGGGGCCAGGGGTGGAGAGACCCAGTACTTC. Full variable domain (outside the CDR3, taken from reference TRBV29-1 and TRBJ2-5): SAVISQKPSRDICQRGTSLTIQCQVDSQVTMMFWYRQQPGQSLTLIATANQGSEATYESGFVIDKFPISRPNLTFSTLTVSNMSPEDSSIYLCSVGARGGETQYFGPGTRLLVL.

The gene calls are TRBV15 and TRBJ2-1; possible D gene TRBD2, 5 bases. Germline values: CDR1 LNHNV, CDR2 YYDKDF (reference sequence). The germline V and J ends were trimmed by 0 bases and 0 bases, with 9 bases remaining between them. The CDR3 loop spans 16 amino acids. CDR3 loop: CATSRDLAASYNEQFF. Written as DNA, the CDR3 is TGTGCCACCAGCAGAGATCTAGCCGCCTCCTACAATGAGCAGTTCTTC.

The J gene is TRBJ1-6, the V gene TRBV25-1, with D tentatively TRBD1 (6 bases). CDR3 length: 14 amino acids. V was shortened by 5 bases and J by 5 bases, with 10 bases between the two germline ends. Germline CDR1 reads MGHDK; CDR2 reads SYGVNS. CDR3 nucleotide sequence: TGTGCCAGCAGTTGGTACAGGGATAATTCACCCCTCCACTTT. Translation gives CASSWYRDNSPLHF.

This clone was found a few times. This sequence joins TRBV19 and TRBJ2-7; 9 bases line up with TRBD1. Germline V gene lookup returns CDR1 LNHDA and CDR2 SQIVND (reference sequence). The CDR3 totals 13 residues. V was clipped by 8 bases and J by 5 bases; unmatched bases: 7. CDR3 DNA: TGTGCCAGTCAGCGGGACAGGGACCACGAGCAGTACTTC. Protein sequence: CASQRDRDHEQYF.

The V gene is TRBV5-1, the J gene TRBJ2-1, with TRBD2 matching over 7 bases. J gave up 3 bases and V 4 bases, and 7 bases lay outside the gene matches. The CDR3 runs to 15 residues. Germline loops: CDR1 SGHRS, CDR2 YFSETQ. The CDR3 DNA reads as TGCGCCAGCAGCCCGTCGAGCGGGAACTACAATGAGCAGTTCTTC. It translates to CASSPSSGNYNEQFF.